This TCR beta chain is from a study of blood T cell repertoires in COVID-19. Overall study: In each case, the material was cDNA or gDNA derived from T cells, B-cell-depleted T cells, or PBMCs.

TCRdb keeps only in-frame clones here, not all; method: immunoSEQ multiplex PCR. The data show about 270,000 clones, roughly 90% seen once. The V gene end was trimmed by 5 bases and the J gene end by 8 bases; junction bases not matched to a gene: 10. Germline V gene data show CDR1 as LNHDA and CDR2 as SQIVND (reference sequence). The CDR3 covers 14 residues. What was sequenced was PBMCs or T cells enriched from blood (not recorded which). The sequence was collected from a woman aged 50 to 60 who had recovered from COVID-19. The V call is TRBV19, the J call TRBJ1-2; TRBD1 agrees at 8 bases. CDR3 amino acids: CASSSSGGSVGYTF. CDR3 DNA: TGTGCCAGTAGTTCGTCAGGGGGCTCAGTGGGCTACACCTTC.